This T cell receptor beta chain was obtained from a study of OX40 agonist ivuxolimab in advanced cancers. Study summary: A male proportion of more than 75% was recorded, with mean age around 55 years and range about 20 to 79.

Study observations and caveats: Nonresponders included some who also had low normalized T-cell clonal expansion. Average numbers of expanded clones were greater in CD8+ T cells than in CD4+. People who partly responded at 0.1-3.0 mg/kg had some of the least clonal expansion seen.

TCRdb's table, derived via immunoSEQ multiplex PCR, lists solely in-frame clones and lacks some. In the table there are approximately 57,000 clones, 88% of which are singletons. CDR1 is LNHDA, CDR2 SQIVND, per germline (reference sequence). The V gene lost 6 bases and the J gene lost 1 base, with 13 bases spanning the gap. The CDR3 totals 15 residues. Comment on this clone: Antigen: not known.

The V gene is TRBV19, the J gene TRBJ2-1; tentatively, D is TRBD1 (6 bases). The sequence was obtained from an adult with an advanced solid tumor such as melanoma, head and neck, liver or kidney cancer. This material consisted of CD4+ or CD8+ T cells sorted from blood, taken in a trial of the OX40 agonist ivuxolimab. The CDR3 spells CASSPTGLSYNEQFF. The CDR3 DNA reads as TGTGCCAGTAGCCCAACAGGGCTTTCCTACAATGAGCAGTTCTTC. Drawing the rest from reference TRBV19 and TRBJ2-1, the complete variable domain is DGGITQSPKYLFRKEGQNVTLSCEQNLNHDAMYWYRQDPGQGLRLIYYSQIVNDFQKGDIAEGYSVSREKKESFPLTVTSAQKNPTAFYLCASSPTGLSYNEQFFGPGTRLTVL.